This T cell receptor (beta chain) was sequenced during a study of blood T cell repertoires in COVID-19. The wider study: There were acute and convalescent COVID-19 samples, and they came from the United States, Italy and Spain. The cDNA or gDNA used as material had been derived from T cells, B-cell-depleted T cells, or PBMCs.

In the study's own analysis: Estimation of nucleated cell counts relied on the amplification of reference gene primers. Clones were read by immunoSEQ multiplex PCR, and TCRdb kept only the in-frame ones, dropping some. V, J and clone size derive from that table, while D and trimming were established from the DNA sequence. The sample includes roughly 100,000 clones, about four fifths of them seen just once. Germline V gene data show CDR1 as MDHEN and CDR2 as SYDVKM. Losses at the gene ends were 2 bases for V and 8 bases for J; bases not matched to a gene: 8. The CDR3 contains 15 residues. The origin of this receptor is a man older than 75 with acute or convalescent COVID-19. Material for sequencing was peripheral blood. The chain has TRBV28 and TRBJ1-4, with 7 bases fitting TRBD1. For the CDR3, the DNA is TGTGCCAGCAGTTTAGCGGCAGGGGGTAGCGAAAAACTGTTTTTT. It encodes CASSLAAGGSEKLFF.